Given below is one T cell receptor (beta chain) in context. Its antigen is unknown. The repertoire was sequenced with immunoSEQ multiplex PCR; TCRdb's copy has only in-frame clones and lacks some. The sample contains 70,000 to 95,000 clones, around 86% of which appear only once. The ends were cut back, 2 bases at V and 10 bases at J, with 20 bases in the middle. This CDR3 is built from 15 residues. Germline loops: CDR1 MGHRA, CDR2 YSYEKL. This entry comes from a study of radiotherapy plus CTLA-4 blockade in lung cancer. Points from the study as a whole: With interferon-beta, early dynamics of blood T cell clones were reported to best predict response. In blood, TCR clones derived from the tumor expanded after radiotherapy plus ipilimumab.

This receptor was identified in a human donor with non-small cell lung cancer that progressed on radiotherapy plus ipilimumab. Sequenced material: peripheral blood, taken from a patient treated with radiotherapy plus ipilimumab. This chain uses TRBV4-1 with TRBJ1-1; D uncertain. CDR3 sequence reads: CASSQQGPGTVAAFF. The CDR3 bases are TGCGCCAGCAGCCAACAAGGACCGGGTACGGTAGCAGCTTTCTTT.